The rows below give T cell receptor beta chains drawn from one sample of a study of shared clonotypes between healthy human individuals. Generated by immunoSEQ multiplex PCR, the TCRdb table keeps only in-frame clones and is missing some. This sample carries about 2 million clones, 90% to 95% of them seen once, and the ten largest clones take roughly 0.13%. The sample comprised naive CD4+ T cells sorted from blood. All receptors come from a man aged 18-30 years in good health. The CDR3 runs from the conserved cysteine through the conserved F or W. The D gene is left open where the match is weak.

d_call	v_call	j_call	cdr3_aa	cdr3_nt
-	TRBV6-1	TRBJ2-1	CATWLGPGDEQFF	TGTGCCACCTGGTTGGGGCCTGGGGATGAGCAGTTCTTC
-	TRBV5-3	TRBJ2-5	CARSPEGTGETQYF	TGTGCCAGAAGCCCGGAGGGTACGGGGGAGACCCAGTACTTC
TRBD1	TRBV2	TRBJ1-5	CASSQRGQGGNQPQHF	TGTGCCAGCTCCCAAAGGGGGCAGGGTGGCAATCAACCCCAGCATTTT
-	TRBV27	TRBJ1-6	CASSSRSGPPLHF	TGTGCCAGCAGTTCTAGGTCAGGTCCCCCCCTCCACTTT
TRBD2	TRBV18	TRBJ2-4	CASSIRTSGGENIQYF	TGTGCCAGCTCAATAAGGACTAGCGGGGGGGAAAACATTCAGTACTTC
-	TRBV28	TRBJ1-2	CASSLRGIANYGYTF	TGTGCCAGCAGTTTACGCGGGATTGCTAACTATGGCTACACCTTC
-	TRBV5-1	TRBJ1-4	CASSPRYATNEKLFF	TGCGCCAGCAGCCCGCGTTACGCAACTAATGAAAAACTGTTTTTT
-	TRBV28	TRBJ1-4	CASRLWAGEKLFF	TGTGCCAGCCGTCTTTGGGCGGGGGAAAAACTGTTTTTT
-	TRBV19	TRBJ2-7	CASSIGTGYEQYF	TGTGCCAGTAGTATAGGGACGGGATACGAGCAGTACTTC
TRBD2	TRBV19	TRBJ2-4	CASSWGGGLAKNIQYF	TGTGCCAGTAGTTGGGGCGGGGGTCTAGCCAAAAACATTCAGTACTTC
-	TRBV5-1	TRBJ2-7	CASSLDGGGRDEQYF	TGCGCCAGCAGCTTGGACGGAGGGGGACGCGACGAGCAGTACTTC
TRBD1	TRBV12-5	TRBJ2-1	CASGGDRASYNEQFF	TGTGCTAGTGGCGGGGACAGGGCTTCCTACAATGAGCAGTTCTTC
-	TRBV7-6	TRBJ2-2	CASSLTQTPRGTGELFF	TGTGCCAGCAGCTTAACACAGACTCCGCGAGGCACCGGGGAGCTGTTTTTT
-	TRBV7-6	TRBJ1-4	CASSQDSFWREKLFF	TGTGCCAGCAGCCAGGACAGTTTTTGGCGAGAAAAACTGTTTTTT
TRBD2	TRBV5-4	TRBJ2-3	CASSTGLAGQDTQYF	TGTGCCAGCAGCACGGGACTAGCGGGGCAAGATACGCAGTATTTT
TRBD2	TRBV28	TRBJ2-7	CASSGPGTSPYEQYF	TGTGCCAGCAGTGGACCCGGGACTAGTCCCTACGAGCAGTACTTC
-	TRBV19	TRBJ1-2	CASSPQGGTNYGYTF	TGTGCCAGTAGTCCTCAGGGAGGCACTAACTATGGCTACACCTTC
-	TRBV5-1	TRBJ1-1	CASSPGGGEEAFF	TGCGCCAGCAGCCCCGGCGGGGGTGAGGAAGCTTTCTTT